These T cell receptor beta chains were read from a single sample in a study of CXCR3-negative and CXCR3-positive naive CD8 T cells. With the 5' RACE reads reprocessed, TCRdb shows one record per CDR3 protein and no DNA. The sample table sets out some 150,000 distinct CDR3 sequences. The sample consisted of naive CXCR3+ CD8+ T cells from blood. These TCRs come from a human donor in good health. Some clones in this sample may be carry-over from other donors' samples. CDR3s include the opening cysteine and the closing phenylalanine or tryptophan.

TRBJ2-1	TRBV20-1	CSAVGLAGVGEQFF
TRBJ2-1	TRBV19	CASGWQGVSNEQFF
TRBJ2-1	TRBV5-5	CASRNTGDSYNEQFF
TRBJ2-3	TRBV15	CATRATDTQYF
TRBJ1-5	TRBV28	CASTRASNQPQHF
TRBJ1-4	TRBV4-1	CASSGRPNEKLFF
TRBJ1-5	TRBV3-1	CASSQDPGDGQPQHF
TRBJ2-7	TRBV20-1	CSASPATPTYEQYF
TRBJ1-6	TRBV7-9	CASSPYRTGYSSPLHF
TRBJ2-5	TRBV15	CATSSGSLAGLEETQYF
TRBJ2-3	TRBV29-1	CSAERQGASTDTQYF
TRBJ1-1	TRBV7-6	CASSLTSGGLNTEAFF
TRBJ1-1	TRBV7-6	CASSLYVLGDTEAFF
TRBJ1-1	TRBV29-1	CSVVQGNTEAFF
TRBJ2-3	TRBV7-3	CASSSTGFPDTQYF
TRBJ2-2	TRBV19	CASSIASGGLALAGELFF
TRBJ2-5	TRBV29-1	CSVEGGTLQETQYF
TRBJ2-1	TRBV6-2/TRBV6-3	CASSYPPASGGGGLEQFF
TRBJ2-7	TRBV6-5	CASSYFTGGYEQYF
TRBJ2-1	TRBV28	CASSHLQGSNEQFF
TRBJ2-3	TRBV12-3/TRBV12-4	CASSLGLYADRDGTDTQYF
TRBJ2-2	TRBV6-1	CASSEGTGNTGELFF
TRBJ2-1	TRBV7-6	CASSAESSYNEQFF
TRBJ2-7	TRBV5-4	CASSSRDGPYEQYF
TRBJ1-2	TRBV30	CAWTDPPHLNYGYTF
TRBJ1-1	TRBV15	CATSRLNTEAFF
TRBJ2-1	TRBV29-1	CSTGRTGGGYNEQFF
TRBJ2-2	TRBV4-3	CASSQERGSSGELFF
TRBJ1-5	TRBV28	CASSFDGTGDQPQHF
TRBJ1-4	TRBV5-5	CASSSGQINEKLFF
TRBJ2-3	TRBV11-3	CASSSWAGPDTQYF
TRBJ2-5	TRBV20-1	CRVGQPIQETQYF
TRBJ2-6	TRBV12-3/TRBV12-4	CASSPRLAGANVLTF
TRBJ2-7	TRBV4-3	CASSQDRGTREEQYF
TRBJ2-2	TRBV7-9	CASSDGTFTGELFF
TRBJ2-5	TRBV28	CASSLYLAGPQETQYF